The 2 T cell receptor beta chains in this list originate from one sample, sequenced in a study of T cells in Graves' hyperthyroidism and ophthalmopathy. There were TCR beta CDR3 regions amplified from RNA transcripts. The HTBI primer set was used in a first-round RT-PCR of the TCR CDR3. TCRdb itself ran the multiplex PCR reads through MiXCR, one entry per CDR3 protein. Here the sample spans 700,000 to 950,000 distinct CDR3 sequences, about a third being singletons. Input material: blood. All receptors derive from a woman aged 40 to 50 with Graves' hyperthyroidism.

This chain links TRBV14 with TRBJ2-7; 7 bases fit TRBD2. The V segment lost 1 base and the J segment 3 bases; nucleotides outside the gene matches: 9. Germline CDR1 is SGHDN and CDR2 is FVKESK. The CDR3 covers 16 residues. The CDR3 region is CASSQGTRAGGYEQYF. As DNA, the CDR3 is TGTGCCAGCAGCCAAGGGACTAGGGCTGGGGGCTACGAGCAGTACTTC.

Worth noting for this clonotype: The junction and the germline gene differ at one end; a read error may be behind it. CDR3 coding DNA: TGCGCCAGCAGCCAAACATTTGACAGGGGCCGGGGTTACGAGCAGTACTTC. This gives the protein CASSQTFDRGRGYEQYF. The gene calls are TRBV7-2 and TRBJ2-7; 8 bases are shared with TRBD1. The CDR3 length is 17 residues. Germline CDR1 reads SGHTA; CDR2 reads FQGNSA.